The clone carrying this TCR beta chain was seen only once. This sample is part of a study of T cell changes during pregnancy in multiple sclerosis. The germline V gene has CDR1 LNHDA and CDR2 SQIVND (reference sequence). The CDR3 has 15 amino acids. The V end was cut by 2 bases, the J end by 8 bases, with 13 bases between. This table comes from immunoSEQ multiplex PCR, and its TCRdb copy is limited to in-frame clones, with some not included. The table includes about 50,000 clones, approximately 95% detected once. Sequences were derived from CD4+ T cells from peripheral blood mononuclear cells, sampled in the third trimester of pregnancy. This receptor was taken from a female donor with multiple sclerosis, enrolled in a pregnancy study. The rearrangement joins TRBV19 to TRBJ1-6; D gene ambiguous. The CDR3 region has the DNA TGTGCCAGTAGTATATCGAGGACTATCGATTCACCCCTCCACTTT. This sequence encodes CASSISRTIDSPLHF.